A single sample gave rise to the 26 T cell receptor beta chains below, sequenced in a study of a mutant IDH1 vaccine in newly diagnosed glioma. Using immunoSEQ multiplex PCR, the repertoire was profiled, and TCRdb retains in-frame clones only, with some absent. The repertoire holds approximately 47,000 clones, with 88% as singletons. Their target antigens are unknown. Specified time point: week 35, safety follow-up. The investigators gave 300 ug of mutant IDH1 20-mer peptide in each vaccine dose, together with topical imiquimod. The sample here was PBMCs, taken from a glioma patient whose treatment included an IDH1 peptide vaccine. Every receptor here comes from a woman between 40 and 50 years old with glioma.

This chain joins TRBV29-1 and TRBJ1-2; unclear D gene. Germline CDR1 and CDR2: SQVTM and ANQGSEA. V was clipped by 7 bases and J by 4 bases, with 22 bases between them. This CDR3 has 15 residues. Here the CDR3 DNA reads TGCAGCGCCCGAGTCCCGGTGCAGGTGGGCTATGGCTACACCTTC. Its protein product is CSARVPVQVGYGYTF.

The chain carries TRBV10-1 and TRBJ2-4, with 10 bases aligning to TRBD2. J lost 1 base, V lost 9 bases, and 3 bases had no gene match. The CDR3 has 14 amino acids. The germline gives CDR1 WNHNN, CDR2 SYGVQD (reference sequence). CDR3 bases: TGCGCCAGGGAGGGACTAGCGGCCAAAAACATTCAGTACTTC. Encoded protein: CAREGLAAKNIQYF.

The V gene is TRBV18, the J gene TRBJ2-7; 7 bases fit TRBD1. This CDR3 is built from 14 residues. Germline V gene lookup returns CDR1 KGHSH and CDR2 LQKENI. Trimming cost V 2 bases and J 2 bases; bases outside gene matches: 3. The CDR3: CASSPNRGPYEQYF. The CDR3 coding sequence is TGTGCCAGCTCACCAAACAGGGGTCCCTACGAGCAGTACTTC.

This rearrangement joins TRBV30 to TRBJ2-7, with 14 bases identical to TRBD2. The junction had 4 bases not matched to a gene; V was cut back by 2 bases and J by 4 bases. The CDR3 sequence is 15 residues long. Germline lookup yields CDR1 GTSNPN and CDR2 SVGIG (reference sequence). CDR3 in amino acids: CAWSKGLAGGYEQYF. The CDR3 DNA follows: TGTGCCTGGAGTAAAGGACTAGCGGGAGGTTACGAGCAGTACTTC.

The J gene is TRBJ2-5, the V gene TRBV5-4; D may correspond to TRBD1 or TRBD2 (6 bases each). The CDR3 extends over 14 amino acids. The germline gives CDR1 SGHNT, CDR2 YYREEE (reference sequence). V was shortened by 4 bases and J by 0 bases, with 10 bases between the two germline ends. The CDR3 sequence: CASSGGDNQETQYF. In DNA form, the CDR3 reads TGTGCCAGCAGCGGCGGGGACAACCAAGAGACCCAGTACTTC.

CDR3 nucleotide sequence: TGTGCCAGCAGCTTAGGGACTAGCGGCGATACGCAGTATTTT. Protein sequence: CASSLGTSGDTQYF. The genes are TRBV11-2 and TRBJ2-3; 10 bases are a match to TRBD2. The CDR3 runs 14 residues. The J segment lost 6 bases and the V segment lost 1 base, leaving 1 base of the junction unmatched. Looked up from germline, CDR1 is SGHAT and CDR2 is FQNNGV.

The chain joins TRBV5-1 to TRBJ2-7; 9 nucleotides align to TRBD2. Germline V gives CDR1 SGHRS, CDR2 YFSETQ. CDR3 length: 15 residues. V was clipped by 2 bases and J by 6 bases; unmatched bases: 9. In DNA form, the CDR3 reads TGCGCCAGCAGCTTTGGAATAGCGGGAGCTGGCGAGCAGTACTTC. It codes for CASSFGIAGAGEQYF.

This rearrangement joins TRBV6-5 to TRBJ1-6; no clear D gene. The CDR3 runs 12 residues. From germline, CDR1 is MNHEY and CDR2 SVGAGI. V was cut by 2 bases and J by 14 bases, with 10 bases left in between. As DNA, the CDR3 is TGTGCCAGCAGTTACGAGGCTGGGGCCCTCCACTTT. Amino acids: CASSYEAGALHF.

The V and J genes are TRBV4-1 and TRBJ1-2; no definite D call. This CDR3 region has 15 residues. CDR1 is MGHRA and CDR2 is YSYEKL in the germline V gene. The V and J ends lost 0 bases and 4 bases respectively, with 12 bases between them. The DNA for the CDR3 is TGCGCCAGCAGCCAAGATGAGGACCCCACCTATGGCTACACCTTC. This sequence encodes CASSQDEDPTYGYTF.

The rearrangement links TRBV6-1 to TRBJ1-4; D may be TRBD1 (6 bases). Germline V gene sequence: CDR1 MNHNS, CDR2 SASEGT. V lost 4 bases to trimming and J lost 7 bases, with 16 bases between them. The CDR3 has 15 residues. The CDR3 coding sequence is TGTGCCAGCAGTGGAAACAGGGTGGTCGGTGAAAAACTGTTTTTT. Residues: CASSGNRVVGEKLFF.

The chain combines TRBV5-4 with TRBJ1-1, with 9 positions matching TRBD1. V gave up 4 bases and J gave up 3 bases; unmatched junction bases: 7. Germline CDR1 SGHNT, CDR2 YYREEE (reference sequence). The CDR3 totals 15 residues. This CDR3 reads CASSTRTGADTEAFF. In nucleotides, the CDR3 is TGTGCCAGCAGCACCCGGACAGGGGCTGACACTGAAGCTTTCTTT.

The chain links TRBV2 to TRBJ2-4; possibly TRBD2 for D (5 bases). Germline values: CDR1 SNHLY, CDR2 FYNNEI. The CDR3 has 14 amino acids. Trimming removed 6 bases at V and 0 bases at J, with 9 bases between. CDR3 region: CASRLGVAKNIQYF. The CDR3 DNA reads as TGTGCCAGCAGGTTGGGAGTAGCCAAAAACATTCAGTACTTC.

This sequence joins TRBV4-3 and TRBJ1-1; D gene ambiguous. The CDR3 has 14 residues. Trimming removed 2 bases from V and 1 base from J, with 8 bases in between. The germline V gene encodes CDR1 LGHNA and CDR2 YSLEER. CDR3 in amino acids: CASSQRATNTEAFF. In DNA form, the CDR3 reads TGCGCCAGCAGCCAAAGGGCTACGAACACTGAAGCTTTCTTT.

As DNA, the CDR3 is TGTGCCAGCAGCTTAGATAGGCCAAGGGGAGAAAAACTGTTTTTT. This gives the protein CASSLDRPRGEKLFF. The chain recombines TRBV7-9 with TRBJ1-4, with D possibly matching TRBD1 (5 bases). Trimming took off 1 base at V and 8 bases at J, with 14 bases between the two ends. CDR1 is SEHNR, CDR2 FQNEAQ, per germline (reference sequence). The CDR3 loop spans 15 amino acids.

The chain recombines TRBV9 with TRBJ1-4, with 7 bases aligning to TRBD1. There are 17 residues in the CDR3. Germline CDR1 is SGDLS and CDR2 is YYNGEE. J lost 3 bases, V lost 2 bases, and 10 bases had no gene match. The CDR3 protein is CASSVEPGGAANEKLFF. For the CDR3, the DNA is TGTGCCAGCAGCGTTGAACCAGGGGGAGCGGCTAATGAAAAACTGTTTTTT.

This clone was detected once. The chain couples TRBV18 to TRBJ1-5; maybe TRBD1 (5 bases). Germline assignment: CDR1 KGHSH and CDR2 LQKENI. The V end lost 2 bases, the J end lost 6 bases, and 8 bases lay between the germline ends. CDR3 size: 13 residues. The CDR3 loop is CASSPGGGQPQHF. The CDR3 DNA reads as TGTGCCAGCTCACCAGGGGGTGGTCAGCCCCAGCATTTT. The whole variable domain, remainder taken from reference TRBV18 and TRBJ1-5, is NAGVMQNPRHLVRRRGQEARLRCSPMKGHSHVYWYRQLPEEGLKFMVYLQKENIIDESGMPKERFSAEFPKEGPSILRIQQVVRGDSAAYFCASSPGGGQPQHFGDGTRLSIL.

The chain is built from TRBV30 and TRBJ2-7; possible D gene TRBD1, 6 bases. The CDR3 is 13 residues long. CDR1 is GTSNPN and CDR2 is SVGIG in the germline V gene (reference sequence). Trimming shortened V by 3 bases and J by 3 bases, and 12 bases separated the two germline ends. The CDR3 protein is CAWRSDRNYEQYF. CDR3 nucleotides: TGTGCCTGGAGATCGGACAGAAACTACGAGCAGTACTTC.

This chain links TRBV6-5 with TRBJ2-2; D is uncertain. Between the trimmed V and J ends, which lost 1 base and 3 bases, there was a span of 3 bases. Germline lookup yields CDR1 MNHEY and CDR2 SVGAGI. The CDR3 is 13 amino acids. The CDR3 DNA reads TGTGCCAGCAGTTACTTCCACACCGGGGAGCTGTTTTTT. Translating gives CASSYFHTGELFF.

The CDR3 nucleotides are TGTGCCAGCATCAGGGAGGGATACGAGCAGTACTTC. Its protein product is CASIREGYEQYF. The chain links TRBV2 to TRBJ2-7, with TRBD2 identical over 7 bases. In germline, CDR1 is SNHLY, CDR2 FYNNEI. The CDR3 runs to 12 residues. J gave up 4 bases and V 7 bases, and 4 bases lay outside the gene matches.

CDR3 bases: TGTGCCAGCAGCCTGGGACTCCATCAGCCCCAGCATTTT. Its translation: CASSLGLHQPQHF. This chain connects TRBV7-6 to TRBJ1-5, with a possible D match to TRBD1 (5 bases). Germline V gene sequence: CDR1 SGHVS, CDR2 FNYEAQ. This CDR3 is built from 13 residues. Trimming removed 5 bases from V and 5 bases from J, with 10 bases in between. Supplemented by reference TRBV7-6 and TRBJ1-5, the full variable domain reads GAGVSQSPRYKVTKRGQDVALRCDPISGHVSLYWYRQALGQGPEFLTYFNYEAQQDKSGLPNDRFSAERPEGSISTLTIQRTEQRDSAMYRCASSLGLHQPQHFGDGTRLSIL.

The chain links TRBV15 to TRBJ2-1; TRBD2 matches 11 bases. CDR3 length: 17 residues. Germline CDR1 LNHNV, CDR2 YYDKDF (reference sequence). Germline trimming cut 6 bases from V and 2 bases from J; bases unmatched to any gene: 9. Here the CDR3 reads CATRGRDSGRAYNEQFF. The DNA for the CDR3 is TGTGCCACCAGGGGCAGGGATAGCGGGAGGGCCTACAATGAGCAGTTCTTC.

The J gene is TRBJ1-2, the V gene TRBV6-5, with 7 bases lining up with TRBD1. Germline assignment: CDR1 MNHEY and CDR2 SVGAGI. The CDR3 runs to 13 residues. V trimming: 7 bases; J trimming: 4 bases; junction bases outside the gene matches: 6. CDR3 protein: CASTQDRSYGYTF. The CDR3 bases are TGTGCCAGCACCCAGGACAGGTCCTATGGCTACACCTTC.

This clone is medium-sized (0.01 to 0.1%) in the sample. The genes are TRBV6-6 and TRBJ1-1, with a tentative D call TRBD1 (6 bases). Per the germline V gene, CDR1 is MNHNY and CDR2 is SVGAGI (reference sequence). V was pared by 8 bases and J by 0 bases, with 7 bases between. The CDR3 contains 12 residues. The CDR3 loop is CASGGMNTEAFF. CDR3 nucleotides: TGTGCCAGCGGGGGCATGAACACTGAAGCTTTCTTT.

This clone was seen only a few times. The V call is TRBV6-1, the J call TRBJ1-4, with TRBD1 as a possible D gene (5 bases). The V and J ends lost 0 bases and 8 bases respectively, with 7 bases between them. CDR1 MNHNS and CDR2 SASEGT come from the germline V gene. The CDR3 is 13 residues long. This CDR3 is CASSEAGEEKLFF. The CDR3 DNA follows: TGTGCCAGCAGTGAAGCAGGGGAGGAAAAACTGTTTTTT.

V is TRBV25-1 and J is TRBJ2-1; D unclear. The CDR3 contains 13 residues. V lost 5 bases, J lost 1 base, and 6 bases lay in between. Germline V gives CDR1 MGHDK, CDR2 SYGVNS. The CDR3 DNA follows: TGTGCCAGCAGTTCCTGGTCCTACAATGAGCAGTTCTTC. It is translated as CASSSWSYNEQFF.

The chain links TRBV29-1 to TRBJ2-7; 9 nucleotides line up with TRBD1. Germline CDR1 is SQVTM and CDR2 is ANQGSEA. J lost 4 bases, V lost 7 bases, and 11 bases had no gene match. The CDR3 length is 14 residues. CDR3 loop: CSATPGQGSYEQYF. In nucleotides, the CDR3 is TGCAGCGCCACCCCGGGACAGGGTAGTTACGAGCAGTACTTC.